The following is a T cell receptor beta chain sequence with its context. Time point defined: pre-sensitization, week 0. Stated treatment: therapeutic diphenylcyclopropenone sensitization with weekly scalp DPC. RNA extraction used unfractionated whole blood as the source of total RNA. The CDR3 totals 15 residues. Trimming pared 2 bases from V and 2 bases from J, leaving 13 bases between. Germline CDR1 reads LGHNA; CDR2 reads YNFKEQ. This record belongs to a study of human T cells and chemical hapten exposure. TCRdb re-called the RACE reads with MiXCR, one entry per CDR3 protein. The data contain 35,000 to 45,000 distinct CDR3 sequences, roughly 12% of them singletons.

This sample comprised whole blood, obtained in connection with sensitization to the hapten diphenylcyclopropenone (DPC). The receptor was derived from a middle-aged woman with alopecia areata. Some clones in this sample may be carry-over from other donors' samples. This chain joins TRBV4-2 and TRBJ2-7, with D perhaps TRBD2 (6 bases). The CDR3 DNA is TGTGCCAGCAGCCAATCCCTAGCGTTGGCCTACGAGCAGTACTTC. Translated: CASSQSLALAYEQYF.